Listed below are T cell receptor beta chains from one sample, sequenced in a study of control samples from healthy donors and cancer patients. Data came from immunoSEQ multiplex PCR; TCRdb stores just in-frame clones and leaves some out. Among roughly 95,000 clones, about 91% were seen once, and the ten largest hold 13% to 15%. The sample was blood. These receptors were obtained from a man aged 25 to 40 in good health. CDR3s include the opening cysteine and the closing phenylalanine or tryptophan. Each record gives: clone size, V gene, J gene, D gene, CDR3 DNA, CDR3 protein. A D gene is named only where the DNA matches it firmly. Clone size appears in some rows only: once, few, many, or a class for an expanded clone.

size: -
V: TRBV19
J: TRBJ2-2
D: -
DNA: TGTGCCACCGGGGTCGGGGAGCTGTTTTTT
CDR3: CATGVGELFF

size: -
V: TRBV7-2
J: TRBJ2-1
D: TRBD2
DNA: TGTGCCAGCAGCTTGGTAGCGGGACTCTACAATGAGCAGTTCTTC
CDR3: CASSLVAGLYNEQFF

size: -
V: TRBV10-3
J: TRBJ1-6
D: -
DNA: TGTGCCATCAGTGAGTCGGGGGGTTCGCCCCTCCACTTT
CDR3: CAISESGGSPLHF

size: -
V: TRBV6-1
J: TRBJ2-7
D: -
DNA: TGTGCCAGCAGTGAAGCGACAAGACGCGTTGACGAGCAGTACTTC
CDR3: CASSEATRRVDEQYF

size: -
V: TRBV27
J: TRBJ2-7
D: -
DNA: TGTGCCAGCAGTTCCTCCCGTGCCGAGCAGTACTTC
CDR3: CASSSSRAEQYF

size: -
V: TRBV2
J: TRBJ2-5
D: TRBD1
DNA: TGTGCCAGCAGTACCACCGGGACAGCCCAAGAGACCCAGTACTTC
CDR3: CASSTTGTAQETQYF

size: -
V: TRBV5-1
J: TRBJ2-7
D: -
DNA: TGCGCCAGCAGCCCCCTCGCGGGATTGAGCTCCTACGAGCAGTACTTC
CDR3: CASSPLAGLSSYEQYF

size: many
V: TRBV29-1
J: TRBJ1-2
D: -
DNA: TGCAGCGTTGAGCGGGCGGACTATGGCTACACCTTC
CDR3: CSVERADYGYTF

size: -
V: TRBV18
J: TRBJ1-3
D: -
DNA: TGTGCCAGCTCCTTAGGGCCATATTTCTCTGGAAACACCATATATTTT
CDR3: CASSLGPYFSGNTIYF

size: -
V: TRBV28
J: TRBJ1-3
D: -
DNA: TGTGCCAGCACCCAGCATTCTGGAAACACCATATATTTT
CDR3: CASTQHSGNTIYF

size: -
V: TRBV29-1
J: TRBJ1-2
D: TRBD1
DNA: TGCAGCGTTGGGACAGGGCAATATGGCTACACCTTC
CDR3: CSVGTGQYGYTF

size: -
V: TRBV4-1
J: TRBJ2-7
D: TRBD1
DNA: TGCGCCAGCAGCAAAGACAGAGGGGGCGTCTACGAGCAGTACTTC
CDR3: CASSKDRGGVYEQYF

size: -
V: TRBV6-5
J: TRBJ1-1
D: TRBD1
DNA: TGTGCCATACAACCCGGGACAGCTTTTGAAGCTTTCTTT
CDR3: CAIQPGTAFEAFF

size: once
V: TRBV28
J: TRBJ1-2
D: -
DNA: TGTGCCAGCAGGATCCCTGGGAACAGCTATGGCTACACCTTC
CDR3: CASRIPGNSYGYTF

size: -
V: TRBV5-4
J: TRBJ2-1
D: -
DNA: TGTGCCAGCAGCTCTGAAAGCTCCTACAATGAGCAGTTCTTC
CDR3: CASSSESSYNEQFF

size: -
V: TRBV9
J: TRBJ2-5
D: TRBD1
DNA: TGTGCCAGCAGCACACAGGGGGAGACCCAGTACTTC
CDR3: CASSTQGETQYF

size: -
V: TRBV15
J: TRBJ2-5
D: -
DNA: TGTGCCACCAGCGGAGAGAGCTCAGAGACCCAGTACTTC
CDR3: CATSGESSETQYF

size: -
V: TRBV19
J: TRBJ1-4
D: -
DNA: TGTGCCAGTAGTGCCCCCCAGGGTAGAGAAAAACTGTTTTTT
CDR3: CASSAPQGREKLFF

size: -
V: TRBV18
J: TRBJ2-5
D: -
DNA: TGTGCCAGCTCACCCGGGTCCGGAGAGACCCAGTACTTC
CDR3: CASSPGSGETQYF

size: -
V: TRBV5-5
J: TRBJ2-7
D: -
DNA: TGTGCCAGCAGCTTGGTTTCACGGTACTCCTACGAGCAGTACTTC
CDR3: CASSLVSRYSYEQYF

size: -
V: TRBV6-5
J: TRBJ1-2
D: -
DNA: TGTGCCAGCAGTATGAATTCAGGGATCGATGGCTACACCTTC
CDR3: CASSMNSGIDGYTF

size: -
V: TRBV6-2/TRBV6-3
J: TRBJ1-5
D: TRBD1
DNA: TGTGCCAGCAGTTACCCCGGACAGGGAGTTTTCAGCAATCAGCCCCAGCATTTT
CDR3: CASSYPGQGVFSNQPQHF

size: few
V: TRBV6-5
J: TRBJ2-3
D: TRBD2
DNA: TGTGCCAGCAGCGGAACTAGCGGGGGTGCAGATACGCAGTATTTT
CDR3: CASSGTSGGADTQYF

size: -
V: TRBV5-4
J: TRBJ2-5
D: -
DNA: TGTGCCAGCAGCTTGGCTAGACAGGCACAAGAGACCCAGTACTTC
CDR3: CASSLARQAQETQYF

size: -
V: TRBV7-9
J: TRBJ1-2
D: -
DNA: TGTGCCAGCAGCTCCCGGTCTGGCTACACCTTC
CDR3: CASSSRSGYTF

size: once
V: TRBV6-5
J: TRBJ1-1
D: -
DNA: TGTGCCAGCCGAAGGTGGGGGGTAGGGTACACTGAAGCTTTCTTT
CDR3: CASRRWGVGYTEAFF

size: -
V: TRBV21-1
J: TRBJ1-6
D: -
DNA: TGTGCCAGCAGCTATCCCTCGACAGGAACTAATTCACCCCTCCACTTT
CDR3: CASSYPSTGTNSPLHF

size: few
V: TRBV18
J: TRBJ2-7
D: -
DNA: TGTGCCAGCTCACCGGGGGGGCTACTCTACGAGCAGTACTTC
CDR3: CASSPGGLLYEQYF

size: -
V: TRBV19
J: TRBJ2-2
D: -
DNA: TGTGCCAGTAGTGGTGCCGGGGAGCTGTTTTTT
CDR3: CASSGAGELFF

size: -
V: TRBV28
J: TRBJ1-1
D: TRBD1
DNA: TGTGCCAGCAGTTTATGGTGGTTGGCAGGGGGTGGGGACACTGAAGCTTTCTTT
CDR3: CASSLWWLAGGGDTEAFF

size: -
V: TRBV3-1/TRBV3-2
J: TRBJ2-2
D: TRBD2
DNA: TGTGCCAGCAGCCAAGCAGCGGGAGTGGGAACCGGGGAGCTGTTTTTT
CDR3: CASSQAAGVGTGELFF